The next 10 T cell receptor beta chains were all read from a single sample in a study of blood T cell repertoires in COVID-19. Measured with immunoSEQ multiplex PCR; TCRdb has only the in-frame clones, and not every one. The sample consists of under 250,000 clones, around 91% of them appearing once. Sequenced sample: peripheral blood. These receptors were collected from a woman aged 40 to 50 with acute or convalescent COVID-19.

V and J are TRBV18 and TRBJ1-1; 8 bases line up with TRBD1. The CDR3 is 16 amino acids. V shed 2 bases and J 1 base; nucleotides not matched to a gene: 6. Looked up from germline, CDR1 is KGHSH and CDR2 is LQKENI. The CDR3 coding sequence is TGTGCCAGCTCACCAACCGGGACAGGCCAGAACACTGAAGCTTTCTTT. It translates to CASSPTGTGQNTEAFF.

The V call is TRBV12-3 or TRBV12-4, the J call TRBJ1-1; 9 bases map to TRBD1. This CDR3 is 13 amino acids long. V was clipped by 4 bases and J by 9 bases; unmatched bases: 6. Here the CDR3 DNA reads TGTGCCAGCAGTTGGGACAGGGCAAGCAAAGCTTTCTTT. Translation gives CASSWDRASKAFF.

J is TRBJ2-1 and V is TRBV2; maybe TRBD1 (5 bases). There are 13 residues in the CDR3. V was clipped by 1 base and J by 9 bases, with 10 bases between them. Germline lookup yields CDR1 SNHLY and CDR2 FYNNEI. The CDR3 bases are TGTGCCAGCAGTGAAGGGGGCAGGACTGAGCAGTTCTTC. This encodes CASSEGGRTEQFF.

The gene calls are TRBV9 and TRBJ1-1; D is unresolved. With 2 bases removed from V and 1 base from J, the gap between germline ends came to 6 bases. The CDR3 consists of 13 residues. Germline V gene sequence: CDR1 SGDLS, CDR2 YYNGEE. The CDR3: CASSVPGNTEAFF. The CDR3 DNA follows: TGTGCCAGCAGCGTCCCAGGGAACACTGAAGCTTTCTTT. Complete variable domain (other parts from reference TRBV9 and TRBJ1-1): DSGVTQTPKHLITATGQRVTLRCSPRSGDLSVYWYQQSLDQGLQFLIQYYNGEERAKGNILERFSAQQFPDLHSELNLSSLELGDSALYFCASSVPGNTEAFFGQGTRLTVV.

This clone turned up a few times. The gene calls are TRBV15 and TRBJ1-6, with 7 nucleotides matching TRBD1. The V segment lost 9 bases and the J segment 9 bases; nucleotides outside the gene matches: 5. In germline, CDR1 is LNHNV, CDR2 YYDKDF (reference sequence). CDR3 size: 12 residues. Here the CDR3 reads CATGGGVSPLHF. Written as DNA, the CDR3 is TGTGCCACAGGGGGCGGTGTTTCACCCCTCCACTTT.

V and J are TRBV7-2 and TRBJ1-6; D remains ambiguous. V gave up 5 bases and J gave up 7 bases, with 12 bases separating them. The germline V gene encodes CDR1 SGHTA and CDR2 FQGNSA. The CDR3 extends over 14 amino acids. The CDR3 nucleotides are TGTGCCAGCAGCGCCAAGCGGTCGAATTCACCCCTCCACTTT. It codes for CASSAKRSNSPLHF. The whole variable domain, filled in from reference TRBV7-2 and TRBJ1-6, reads GAGVSQSPSNKVTEKGKDVELRCDPISGHTALYWYRQSLGQGLEFLIYFQGNSAPDKSGLPSDRFSAERTGGSVSTLTIQRTQQEDSAVYLCASSAKRSNSPLHFGNGTRLTVT.

CDR3 sequence (DNA): TGTGCCAGCAGCTTCGGGGATCAGCCCCAGCATTTT. Protein sequence: CASSFGDQPQHF. The chain links TRBV7-9 to TRBJ1-5; D gene uncertain. CDR3 size: 12 residues. The V and J ends lost 3 bases and 5 bases respectively, with 5 bases between them. Germline lookup yields CDR1 SEHNR and CDR2 FQNEAQ (reference sequence).

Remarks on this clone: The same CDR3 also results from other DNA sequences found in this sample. This CDR3 reads CASSQVSPSGGLGTQYF. In DNA form, the CDR3 reads TGTGCCAGCAGCCAAGTTTCCCCTAGCGGGGGGTTAGGGACCCAGTACTTC. The chain has TRBV3-1 (or the pseudogene TRBV3-2) and TRBJ2-5; 11 bases line up with TRBD2. The CDR3 totals 17 residues. After removal of 1 base from V and 7 bases from J, the junction contained 11 bases not matched to a gene. Germline CDR1 and CDR2: LGHDT and YNNKEL (reference sequence).

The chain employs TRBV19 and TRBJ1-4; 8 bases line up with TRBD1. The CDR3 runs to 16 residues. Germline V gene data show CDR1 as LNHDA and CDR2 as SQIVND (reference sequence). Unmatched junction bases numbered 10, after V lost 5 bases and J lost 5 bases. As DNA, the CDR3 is TGTGCCAGTAGTCCGGGGGGCCAGGGGGCGAATGAAAAACTGTTTTTT. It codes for CASSPGGQGANEKLFF.

CDR3 nucleotide sequence: TGTGCCATCAGGGGAGGGATTAGTGATTCACCCCTCCACTTT. Translated: CAIRGGISDSPLHF. The rearrangement links TRBV10-3 to TRBJ1-6; D not certain. V lost 6 bases and J lost 8, with 14 bases in between. Germline V gives CDR1 ENHRY, CDR2 SYGVKD. The CDR3 length is 14 residues.